This T cell receptor (beta chain) originates from a study of regulatory T cells in long-lasting Graves disease. Germline V gene lookup returns CDR1 LNHNV and CDR2 YYDKDF (reference sequence). CDR3 length: 15 residues. V gave up 4 bases and J gave up 6 bases, with 16 bases separating them. Time point indicated: newly diagnosed GD, antithyroid drugs for less than 3 months. TCR sequences were obtained from RNA taken from PBMCs. TCR beta libraries were built with iRepertoire HTBI primers and Arm-PCR of CDR3 regions. Each CDR3 protein gets one entry after TCRdb re-called the multiplex PCR reads with MiXCR. The sample has about 440,000 distinct CDR3 sequences, 15% to 20% seen once. The same data also contributed to another study, on T cells in Graves' hyperthyroidism and ophthalmopathy. As reported in that work: TCR CDR3 underwent first-round RT-PCR with the HTBI primer set.

The receptor comes from a woman aged 18-29 years with Graves disease. This material consisted of peripheral blood mononuclear cells (PBMCs), taken at new diagnosis, from a patient treated with antithyroid drugs. The chain recombines TRBV15 with TRBJ2-1; D gene unclear. The CDR3, as DNA: TGTGCCACCAGCATAGACGGCTTAAGCTCCAATGAGCAGTTCTTC. Translated, it gives CATSIDGLSSNEQFF.